The rows below give T cell receptor beta chains drawn from one sample of a study of radiotherapy plus CTLA-4 blockade in lung cancer. TCRdb keeps only in-frame clones here, not all; method: immunoSEQ multiplex PCR. Of 85,000 to 120,000 clones in the sample, over 75% are singletons; the top ten hold under 2.5%. This material consisted of peripheral blood, taken from a patient treated with radiotherapy plus ipilimumab. These receptors all stem from a human donor with non-small cell lung cancer that progressed on radiotherapy plus ipilimumab. Some clones in this sample may be carry-over from other donors' samples. Each CDR3 is given without its conserved first and last residue. Each record gives: V gene, CDR3 protein.

v_call: TRBV9; cdr3_aa: ASSQDFREKY
v_call: TRBV29-1; cdr3_aa: SVERPDYGYT
v_call: TRBV5-1; cdr3_aa: ASSLYSGGYTDTQY
v_call: TRBV6-1; cdr3_aa: ASTGHLNQPQH
v_call: TRBV11-1; cdr3_aa: ASSSGHGVQETQY
v_call: TRBV25-1; cdr3_aa: ASSDYSKPDTQY
v_call: TRBV7-3; cdr3_aa: ASSSRRQGLLNEQY
v_call: TRBV10-3; cdr3_aa: AISAHSRSGANVLT
v_call: TRBV18; cdr3_aa: ASSPGGDLSYEQY
v_call: TRBV5-1; cdr3_aa: ASSLVSSGGLYEQY
v_call: TRBV30; cdr3_aa: AWNHRGGNEILF
v_call: TRBV25-1; cdr3_aa: ASSSIGNTIY
v_call: TRBV7-2; cdr3_aa: ASSPGGSTDTQY
v_call: TRBV7-2; cdr3_aa: ASSLAYSGQGFSTDTQY
v_call: TRBV19; cdr3_aa: ASRGQFGYT
v_call: TRBV7-9; cdr3_aa: ASSSWVGRGEAF
v_call: TRBV7-2; cdr3_aa: ASSPGAQGANYGYT
v_call: TRBV9; cdr3_aa: ASSSRLGEQY
v_call: TRBV10-3; cdr3_aa: AIRGGLNEKLF
v_call: TRBV5-1; cdr3_aa: ASSYDGTGHEAF
v_call: TRBV27; cdr3_aa: ASSLIPSGGTYEQY
v_call: TRBV5-1; cdr3_aa: ASSSSGGWYGYT
v_call: TRBV29-1; cdr3_aa: SVRPQGEAF
v_call: TRBV4-1; cdr3_aa: ASSQDLKGYGYT
v_call: TRBV6-6; cdr3_aa: ASSYSGGGQPQH
v_call: TRBV7-9; cdr3_aa: ASSSSGGSSYEQY